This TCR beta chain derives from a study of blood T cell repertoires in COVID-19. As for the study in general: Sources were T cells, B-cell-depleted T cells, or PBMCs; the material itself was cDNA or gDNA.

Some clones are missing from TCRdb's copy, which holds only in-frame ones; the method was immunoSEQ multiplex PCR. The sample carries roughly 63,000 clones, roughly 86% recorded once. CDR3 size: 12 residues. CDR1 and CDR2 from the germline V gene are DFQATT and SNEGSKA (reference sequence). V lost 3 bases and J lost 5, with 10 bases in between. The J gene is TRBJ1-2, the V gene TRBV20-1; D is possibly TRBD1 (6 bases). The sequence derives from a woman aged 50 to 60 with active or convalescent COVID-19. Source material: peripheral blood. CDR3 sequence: CSASPTGYGYTF. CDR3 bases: TGCAGTGCTAGTCCGACAGGTTATGGCTACACCTTC.